This T cell receptor (beta chain) was sequenced in a study of cytomegalovirus exposure and HLA in healthy donors. The PCR used 60 Vbeta and 13 Jbeta primers. The method was immunoSEQ multiplex PCR; TCRdb's version includes in-frame clones alone and lacks a portion of them. The sample has just over 150,000 clones. Whole-study findings and limits: With later analysis, a missense DCLRE1C variant became linked to TCR beta V- and J-gene trimming. Researchers counted 150 to 200 TCR beta chains as cytomegalovirus-associated.

On this clone itself: Its cognate antigen is unknown.

This CDR3 comprises 14 residues. Germline-derived CDR1 and CDR2 are MNHEY and SMNVEV (reference sequence). V was clipped by 3 bases and J by 8 bases, with 13 bases between them. Sequencing was done on a sample of PBMCs. This sequence joins TRBV27 and TRBJ1-4; perhaps TRBD1 as D (6 bases). The sequence was collected from an older woman in good health and CMV-seronegative. The CDR3 sequence: CASSLWGLGEKLFF. CDR3 nucleotides: TGTGCCAGCAGTTTGTGGGGGCTGGGGGAAAAACTGTTTTTT.